The present T cell receptor beta chain was sequenced within a study of blood T cell repertoires in COVID-19 (TCRdb year 2020). Notes on the research overall: Samples covering the acute and convalescent phases of COVID-19 were provided by collaborators in the United States, Italy and Spain. The material from the prospective study consisted of cDNA or gDNA derived from T cells, B-cell-depleted T cells, or PBMCs. Subjects who had been exposed to COVID-19, were actively infected with it, or had recovered from it provided the deeply sampled blood TCRbeta repertoires that made up the dataset. The repertoires were released in a freely available public database intended as a resource for research on the immune response to SARS-CoV-2. Samples were obtained from the ongoing ImmuneRACE study (first 160 participants) and from 1,254 subjects provided by 6 global collaborators. Nearly every sample came with metadata listing a de-identified subject ID, COVID-19 status, age in years and sex. Where available, HLA class I and class II types were obtained from metadata supplied by the sample provider rather than from assay-based typing.

TCRbeta CDR3 regions were amplified from genomic DNA using the immunoSEQ Assay, a bias-controlled multiplex PCR. Under the source paper's analysis protocol: Within the assay, amplification of reference gene primers was used to estimate how many nucleated cells each sample contained. Sequence reads were collapsed and filtered to measure the absolute abundance of every unique TCRbeta CDR3 rearrangement. For each sample, productive Simpson clonality was calculated as the square root of Simpson's diversity index over productive rearrangements. As stored in TCRdb, this immuneACCESS dataset retains in-frame rearrangements with V and J assigned. A fraction of the clones does not appear; measured against another copy, unresolved V genes explain less than half of the discrepancy, and the remainder lacks a known reason. V, J and clone size are those of that table, while D and trimming were read from the DNA. The sample includes approximately 85,000 clones, with roughly 90% observed a single time. The ten largest account for 25% to 30% of the sample.

A word on this clone: Its antigen is currently not known. No quality values exist for individual bases; no much larger clone is one base distant.

V is shortened by 3 bases, J by 3 bases, and the region joining them spans 15 bases. The germline V gene yields SGHRS for CDR1 and YFSETQ for CDR2. Counted from cysteine to phenylalanine, this CDR3 has 15 amino acids. Only CDR3 DNA is held: 45 bases, read in frame from base 1. What the work shows at the level of the full study, not this receptor alone: Clinical and demographic metadata were provided uncurated, with the amount varying by source and participant.

Each collaborating institution followed its own protocols to collect whole blood in K2EDTA tubes. For TCRbeta analysis, collaborators shipped samples as frozen whole blood, isolated PBMCs, or DNA extracted from either of those sample types. The source of this sequence is a man aged 50-59 years with active or convalescent COVID-19. Source material: peripheral blood. The chain is made from TRBV5-1 and TRBJ2-5; TRBD2 might be the D gene, on 6 matching bases. In nucleotide form, the sequence is TGCGCCAGCAGCTCCGCCCCTGGGGGGAAAGAGACCCAGTACTTC. This translates into CASSSAPGGKETQYF.